These 23 T cell receptor beta chains were all obtained from the same sample, sequenced in a study of blood T cell repertoires in COVID-19. Clones were sequenced by immunoSEQ multiplex PCR, and TCRdb holds only the in-frame ones, with some missing. The sample consists of about 210,000 clones, roughly 86% of them appearing once. Sequenced: PBMCs or T cells enriched from blood (not recorded which). The source is a man between 18 and 35 years old with acute COVID-19.

This sequence joins TRBV9 and TRBJ2-2, with D possibly TRBD1 on 6 matching bases. CDR1 and CDR2 (germline): SGDLS, YYNGEE. V gave up 1 base and J gave up 2 bases, with 12 bases separating them. The CDR3 length is 16 residues. CDR3 in DNA: TGTGCCAGCAGCGTAACTACAGGGTATAACACCGGGGAGCTGTTTTTT. Translating gives CASSVTTGYNTGELFF.

V and J are TRBV5-4 and TRBJ2-7; 8 bases map to TRBD2. Germline V lookup: CDR1 SGHNT, CDR2 YYREEE (reference sequence). V lost 0 bases, J lost 2 bases, and 4 bases stayed unmatched. This CDR3 has 15 residues. CDR3 DNA sequence: TGTGCCAGCAGCTTGGATAGCGGGATGACCTACGAGCAGTACTTC. Translating gives CASSLDSGMTYEQYF.

V and J are TRBV27 and TRBJ2-1; perhaps TRBD2 as D (6 bases). Germline V CDR1 and CDR2: MNHEY, SMNVEV (reference sequence). The CDR3 is 16 residues long. V lost 3 bases, J lost 5 bases, and 17 bases lay in between. CDR3 residues: CASSLGAEGRDNEQFF. CDR3 bases: TGTGCCAGCAGTTTGGGTGCGGAGGGCCGGGACAATGAGCAGTTCTTC.

V usage is TRBV9 and J usage is TRBJ2-7, with 9 bases aligning to TRBD2. J was trimmed by 1 base and V by 3 bases; bases with no gene match: 5. CDR3 length equals 15 residues. Germline CDR1 is SGDLS and CDR2 is YYNGEE. The CDR3 spells CASSEGTSRSYEQYF. DNA of the CDR3: TGTGCCAGCAGCGAGGGGACTAGCCGATCCTACGAGCAGTACTTC. The variable domain in full, completed from reference TRBV9 and TRBJ2-7, reads DSGVTQTPKHLITATGQRVTLRCSPRSGDLSVYWYQQSLDQGLQFLIQYYNGEERAKGNILERFSAQQFPDLHSELNLSSLELGDSALYFCASSEGTSRSYEQYFGPGTRLTVT.

J is TRBJ1-3 and V is TRBV18; TRBD1 matches at 8 bases. V lost 3 bases, J lost 3 bases, and 16 bases stayed unmatched. The CDR3 covers 19 residues. The germline CDR1 and CDR2 sequences are KGHSH and LQKENI. The CDR3 DNA reads TGTGCCAGCTCACCCCCCGGGACAGACAGGGGTTTAAGTGGAAACACCATATATTTT. It codes for CASSPPGTDRGLSGNTIYF.

The CDR3 coding sequence is TGTGCCAGTAGTTGGACGGAGGACGCCTACGAGCAGTACTTC. Amino acids: CASSWTEDAYEQYF. The chain joins TRBV19 to TRBJ2-7, with D maybe TRBD2 (5 bases). Trimming cost V 5 bases and J 2 bases, with 13 bases left between them. The germline V gene encodes CDR1 LNHDA and CDR2 SQIVND (reference sequence). This CDR3 spans 14 amino acids.

The V gene is TRBV9, the J gene TRBJ2-3; the D is unclear. This CDR3 is 16 amino acids long. Trimming removed 4 bases from V and 0 bases from J, with 15 bases in between. Germline CDR1 reads SGDLS; CDR2 reads YYNGEE. In DNA, the CDR3 is TGTGCCAGCAGCCCCCGATCTTCGGTAAGCACAGATACGCAGTATTTT. It specifies CASSPRSSVSTDTQYF.

This clone is a singleton in its sample. The chain combines TRBV9 with TRBJ1-2, with TRBD1 matching over 7 bases. The CDR3 consists of 14 residues. The V gene end was trimmed by 4 bases and the J gene end by 4 bases; junction bases not matched to a gene: 7. In germline, CDR1 is SGDLS, CDR2 YYNGEE. CDR3: CASSSTDRAYGYTF. The DNA of the CDR3 is TGTGCCAGCAGCTCCACAGACAGGGCCTATGGCTACACCTTC. Complete variable domain (other parts from reference TRBV9 and TRBJ1-2): DSGVTQTPKHLITATGQRVTLRCSPRSGDLSVYWYQQSLDQGLQFLIQYYNGEERAKGNILERFSAQQFPDLHSELNLSSLELGDSALYFCASSSTDRAYGYTFGSGTRLTVV.

This chain uses TRBV28 with TRBJ2-7, with TRBD1 as a possible D gene (6 bases). The V end lost 6 bases, the J end lost 2 bases, and 11 bases lay between the germline ends. CDR1 and CDR2 from the germline V gene are MDHEN and SYDVKM. CDR3 size: 13 residues. The CDR3 spells CASSPQGPYEQYF. In DNA, the CDR3 is TGTGCCAGCAGCCCGCAGGGGCCCTACGAGCAGTACTTC.

The chain combines TRBV7-2 with TRBJ2-1; 8 positions match TRBD1. V trimming: 2 bases; J trimming: 4 bases; junction bases outside the gene matches: 13. This CDR3 has 18 residues. The V gene's germline CDR1 is SGHTA and CDR2 FQGNSA. CDR3: CASSLLVSGRGRYNEQFF. CDR3 DNA: TGTGCCAGCAGCTTACTCGTTTCGGGCAGGGGGCGATACAATGAGCAGTTCTTC.

The V call is TRBV28, the J call TRBJ2-7, with TRBD2 identical over 8 bases. Per germline, CDR1 MDHEN and CDR2 SYDVKM. This CDR3 comprises 14 residues. J lost 5 bases, V lost 3 bases, and 6 bases had no gene match. The CDR3 sequence: CASSLGGRRDEQYF. The CDR3 coding sequence is TGTGCCAGCAGTTTGGGCGGGAGGAGAGACGAGCAGTACTTC. Using reference TRBV28 and TRBJ2-7 for the parts outside the CDR3, the full variable domain is DVKVTQSSRYLVKRTGEKVFLECVQDMDHENMFWYRQDPGLGLRLIYFSYDVKMKEKGDIPEGYSVSREKKERFSLILESASTNQTSMYLCASSLGGRRDEQYFGPGTRLTVT.

The rearrangement joins TRBV6-5 to TRBJ1-1, with D hard to call. Germline CDR1 MNHEY, CDR2 SVGAGI. V lost 2 bases to trimming and J lost 3 bases, with 7 bases between them. The CDR3 extends over 13 amino acids. In DNA form, the CDR3 reads TGTGCCAGCAGTTACGGCCCTTACACTGAAGCTTTCTTT. This gives the protein CASSYGPYTEAFF.

This chain joins TRBV28 and TRBJ1-4; TRBD1 is a possible D gene (6 bases). The CDR3 runs to 14 residues. The ends were cut back, 5 bases at V and 6 bases at J, with 13 bases in the middle. Germline V gene data show CDR1 as MDHEN and CDR2 as SYDVKM. CDR3 bases: TGTGCCAGCAGTCAAACAGGGCGGGATGAAAAACTGTTTTTT. This codes for CASSQTGRDEKLFF.

This chain links TRBV12-5 with TRBJ2-4; 7 nucleotides match TRBD1. The V gene end was trimmed by 4 bases and the J gene end by 7 bases; junction bases not matched to a gene: 13. The CDR3 loop spans 16 amino acids. Germline V gives CDR1 LGHNT, CDR2 FRNRAP. The CDR3 DNA sequence: TGTGCTAGTGGTTCGATTTTGGGACAGACTGGGAACATTCAGTACTTC. This translates into CASGSILGQTGNIQYF.

The chain uses TRBV11-3 and TRBJ1-2; TRBD1 matches at 8 bases. Looked up from germline, CDR1 is SGHNT and CDR2 is YENEEA. Losses at the gene ends were 5 bases for V and 6 bases for J; bases not matched to a gene: 11. The length of the CDR3 is 15 residues. The CDR3, as DNA: TGTGCCAGCAGCGCGACAGGGGAGGCCCCCCATGGCTACACCTTC. Residues: CASSATGEAPHGYTF.

This chain connects TRBV30 to TRBJ1-4; TRBD1 agrees at 9 bases. Germline V gene data show CDR1 as GTSNPN and CDR2 as SVGIG (reference sequence). Trimming took 1 base from V and 7 from J; bases not matched to a gene: 7. The CDR3 spans 15 residues. The CDR3 loop is CAWSAWTGEGEKLFF. DNA of the CDR3: TGTGCCTGGAGTGCCTGGACAGGGGAGGGTGAAAAACTGTTTTTT.

The rearrangement links TRBV27 to TRBJ2-7, with D perhaps matching TRBD2 (6 bases). Trimming pared 3 bases from V and 5 bases from J, leaving 17 bases between. The CDR3 has 15 amino acids. Germline values: CDR1 MNHEY, CDR2 SMNVEV (reference sequence). The CDR3 loop reads CASSFLAGQRHEQYF. The CDR3 DNA reads TGTGCCAGCAGTTTTCTTGCGGGGCAGAGGCACGAGCAGTACTTC.

This clone was seen only once. The chain uses TRBV4-2 and TRBJ1-2; no firm D call. CDR3 size: 13 residues. CDR1 is LGHNA, CDR2 YNFKEQ, per germline. With 1 base removed from V and 3 bases from J, the gap between germline ends came to 6 bases. The CDR3 here is CASSQGLYYGYTF. The CDR3 bases are TGTGCCAGCAGCCAAGGGCTTTACTATGGCTACACCTTC.

This chain's CDR3 is CSVEGGPSSGANVLTF. In nucleotides, the CDR3 is TGCAGCGTTGAGGGAGGTCCTAGCTCTGGGGCCAACGTCCTGACTTTC. The V gene is TRBV29-1, the J gene TRBJ2-6; maybe TRBD2 (6 bases). The germline V gene has CDR1 SQVTM and CDR2 ANQGSEA. The CDR3 sequence is 16 residues long. V lost 3 bases and J 0 bases, leaving 12 bases between the germline ends.

The chain links TRBV28 to TRBJ1-2, with 10 bases that match TRBD1. CDR1 is MDHEN and CDR2 is SYDVKM in the germline V gene. The CDR3 runs to 15 residues. V gave up 5 bases and J gave up 8 bases; unmatched junction bases: 11. This chain's CDR3 is CASSGTGTGEFGYTF. CDR3 in DNA: TGTGCCAGCAGTGGTACCGGGACAGGGGAGTTCGGCTACACCTTC.

J is TRBJ1-2 and V is TRBV28, with TRBD1 matching 9 bases. Germline CDR1 reads MDHEN; CDR2 reads SYDVKM. The CDR3 runs to 14 residues. Trimming cost V 4 bases and J 8 bases; bases outside gene matches: 8. CDR3 residues: CASSSTGGTWGYTF. The CDR3, as DNA: TGTGCCAGCAGTTCCACAGGGGGCACGTGGGGCTACACCTTC.

This chain uses TRBV4-1 with TRBJ2-3; the D gene is possibly TRBD2 (5 bases). Germline V gives CDR1 MGHRA, CDR2 YSYEKL. V dropped 0 bases and J dropped 2 bases, with 12 bases sitting between them. The CDR3 runs to 16 residues. CDR3 protein: CASSQDLEGNTDTQYF. In nucleotides, the CDR3 is TGCGCCAGCAGCCAAGATTTAGAGGGAAACACAGATACGCAGTATTTT.

The V gene is TRBV7-9, the J gene TRBJ2-7; 10 nucleotides align to TRBD1. After removal of 3 bases from V and 1 base from J, the junction contained 6 bases not matched to a gene. Germline CDR1 reads SEHNR; CDR2 reads FQNEAQ (reference sequence). The CDR3 is 16 residues long. The CDR3 loop is CASSFIRDRGSYEQYF. CDR3 nucleotides: TGTGCCAGCAGCTTTATCCGGGACAGGGGTTCCTACGAGCAGTACTTC.